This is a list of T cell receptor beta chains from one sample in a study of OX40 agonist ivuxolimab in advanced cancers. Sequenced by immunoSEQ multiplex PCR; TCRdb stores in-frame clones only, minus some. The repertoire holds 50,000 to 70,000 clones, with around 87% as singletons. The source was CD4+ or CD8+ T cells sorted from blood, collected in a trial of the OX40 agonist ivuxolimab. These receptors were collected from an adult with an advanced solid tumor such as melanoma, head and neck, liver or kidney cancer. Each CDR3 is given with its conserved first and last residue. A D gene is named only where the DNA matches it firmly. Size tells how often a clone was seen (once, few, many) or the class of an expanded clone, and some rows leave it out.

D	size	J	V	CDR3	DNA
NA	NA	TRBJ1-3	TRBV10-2	CASSDSSGNTIYF	TGCGCCAGCAGCGACAGCTCTGGAAACACCATATATTTT
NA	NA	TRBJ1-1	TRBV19	CASRKGEVSFSDTEAFF	TGTGCCAGTAGAAAGGGGGAGGTTTCTTTCTCGGACACTGAAGCTTTCTTT
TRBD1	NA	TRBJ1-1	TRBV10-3	CAIIPGQGDTEAFF	TGTGCCATCATCCCGGGACAGGGGGACACTGAAGCTTTCTTT
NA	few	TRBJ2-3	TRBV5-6	CASSRRGFRLPDTQYF	TGTGCCAGCAGCCGACGAGGTTTTAGGCTGCCAGATACGCAGTATTTT
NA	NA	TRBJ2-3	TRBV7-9	CASSRTFSRPSTDTQYF	TGTGCCAGCAGCCGAACATTTAGCAGACCAAGCACAGATACGCAGTATTTT
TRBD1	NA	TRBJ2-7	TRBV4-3	CASSQGRGREQYF	TGCGCCAGCAGCCAAGGCAGGGGGCGCGAGCAGTACTTC
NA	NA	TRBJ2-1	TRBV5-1	CASSWTPSSYNEQFF	TGCGCCAGCAGCTGGACTCCGAGCTCCTACAATGAGCAGTTCTTC
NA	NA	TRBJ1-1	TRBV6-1	CASSVETFAEAFF	TGTGCCAGCAGTGTTGAGACGTTTGCTGAAGCTTTCTTT
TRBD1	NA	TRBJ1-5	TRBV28	CASSLPDRDDQPQHF	TGTGCCAGCAGTTTACCCGACAGGGACGATCAGCCCCAGCATTTT
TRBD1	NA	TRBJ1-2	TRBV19	CASMDRPGYGYTF	TGTGCCAGTATGGACAGGCCTGGCTATGGCTACACCTTC
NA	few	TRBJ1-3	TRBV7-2	CASSLASGNTIYF	TGTGCCAGCAGCTTAGCCTCTGGAAACACCATATATTTT
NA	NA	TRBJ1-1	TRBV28	CASMRGTNTEAFF	TGTGCCAGCATGCGGGGCACGAACACTGAAGCTTTCTTT
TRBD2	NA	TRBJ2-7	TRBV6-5	CASSYSRGAGENEQYF	TGTGCCAGCAGTTACTCCCGGGGTGCGGGGGAGAACGAGCAGTACTTC
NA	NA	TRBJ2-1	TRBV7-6	CASSLTAGSYNEQFF	TGTGCCAGCAGCTTAACCGCGGGGTCCTACAATGAGCAGTTCTTC
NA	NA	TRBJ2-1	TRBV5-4	CASSLDRYNEQFF	TGTGCCAGCAGCCTCGACAGATACAATGAGCAGTTCTTC
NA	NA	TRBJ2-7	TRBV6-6	CASSTRSYEQYF	TGTGCCAGCAGTACGCGCTCCTACGAGCAGTACTTC
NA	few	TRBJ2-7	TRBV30	CAWSGGRGSSYEQYF	TGTGCCTGGAGTGGGGGGCGGGGAAGCTCCTACGAGCAGTACTTC
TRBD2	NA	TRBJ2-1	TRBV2	CASSEASGLRREDNEQFF	TGTGCCAGCAGTGAGGCTAGCGGGCTACGCCGTGAGGACAATGAGCAGTTCTTC
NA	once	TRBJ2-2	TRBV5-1	CASRMEVVTGELFF	TGCGCCAGCAGAATGGAGGTTGTCACCGGGGAGCTGTTTTTT
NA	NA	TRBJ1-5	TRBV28	CASAQERDNQPQHF	TGTGCCAGCGCCCAGGAGAGGGACAATCAGCCCCAGCATTTT
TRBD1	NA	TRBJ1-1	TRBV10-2	CASSDRGLGNTEAFF	TGCGCCAGCAGTGACAGGGGGCTAGGGAACACTGAAGCTTTCTTT
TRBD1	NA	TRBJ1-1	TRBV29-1	CSVQLQGGTEAFF	TGCAGCGTTCAGCTACAGGGGGGCACTGAAGCTTTCTTT
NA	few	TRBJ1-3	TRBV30	CAWTGIHSGNTIYF	TGTGCCTGGACAGGGATACACTCTGGAAACACCATATATTTT
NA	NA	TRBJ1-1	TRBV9	CASSVAIGDEAFF	TGTGCCAGCAGCGTAGCTATTGGGGATGAAGCTTTCTTT
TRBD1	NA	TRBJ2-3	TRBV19	CASSLGTGGDTQYF	TGTGCCAGTAGTTTAGGGACAGGGGGAGATACGCAGTATTTT
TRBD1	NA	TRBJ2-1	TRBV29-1	CSVDRDRGQNEQFF	TGCAGCGTAGACCGGGACAGGGGCCAGAATGAGCAGTTCTTC
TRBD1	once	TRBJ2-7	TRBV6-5	CASRTGVSEQYF	TGTGCCAGCAGGACAGGGGTTAGCGAGCAGTACTTC
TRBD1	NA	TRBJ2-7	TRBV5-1	CASSSTTTGGSYEQYF	TGCGCCAGCAGCTCAACCACGACAGGGGGCTCCTACGAGCAGTACTTC
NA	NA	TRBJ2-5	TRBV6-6	CASTTTGAGARETQYF	TGTGCCAGCACCACTACGGGGGCAGGGGCCCGAGAGACCCAGTACTTC
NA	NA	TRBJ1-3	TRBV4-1	CASSPGLISGNTIYF	TGCGCCAGCAGCCCGGGACTGATCTCTGGAAACACCATATATTTT
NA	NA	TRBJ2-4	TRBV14	CASSQVNGGNIQYF	TGTGCCAGCAGCCAAGTTAACGGGGGAAACATTCAGTACTTC
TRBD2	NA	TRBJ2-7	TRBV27	CASSNSGRAYEQYF	TGTGCCAGCAGTAACAGCGGGAGGGCCTACGAGCAGTACTTC
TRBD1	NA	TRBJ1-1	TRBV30	CAWDRQGIVTEAFF	TGTGCCTGGGATCGACAGGGTATCGTGACTGAAGCTTTCTTT
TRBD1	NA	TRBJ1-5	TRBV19	CASNEGQGRYQPQHF	TGTGCCAGTAACGAGGGACAGGGCCGATATCAGCCCCAGCATTTT